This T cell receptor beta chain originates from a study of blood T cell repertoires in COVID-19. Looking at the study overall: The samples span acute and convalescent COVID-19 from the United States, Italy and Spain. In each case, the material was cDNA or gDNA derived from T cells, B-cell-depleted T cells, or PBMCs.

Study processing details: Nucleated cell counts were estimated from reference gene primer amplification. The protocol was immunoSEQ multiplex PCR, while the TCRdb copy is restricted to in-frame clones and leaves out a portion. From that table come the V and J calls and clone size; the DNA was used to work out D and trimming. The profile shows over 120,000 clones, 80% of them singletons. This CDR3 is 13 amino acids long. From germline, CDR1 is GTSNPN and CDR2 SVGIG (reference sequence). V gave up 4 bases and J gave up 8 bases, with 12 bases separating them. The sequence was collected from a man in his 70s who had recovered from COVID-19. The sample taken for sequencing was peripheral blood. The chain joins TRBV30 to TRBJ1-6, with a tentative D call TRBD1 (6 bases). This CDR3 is CAWTGQGYSPLHF. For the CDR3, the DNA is TGTGCCTGGACGGGGCAGGGGTATTCACCCCTCCACTTT.